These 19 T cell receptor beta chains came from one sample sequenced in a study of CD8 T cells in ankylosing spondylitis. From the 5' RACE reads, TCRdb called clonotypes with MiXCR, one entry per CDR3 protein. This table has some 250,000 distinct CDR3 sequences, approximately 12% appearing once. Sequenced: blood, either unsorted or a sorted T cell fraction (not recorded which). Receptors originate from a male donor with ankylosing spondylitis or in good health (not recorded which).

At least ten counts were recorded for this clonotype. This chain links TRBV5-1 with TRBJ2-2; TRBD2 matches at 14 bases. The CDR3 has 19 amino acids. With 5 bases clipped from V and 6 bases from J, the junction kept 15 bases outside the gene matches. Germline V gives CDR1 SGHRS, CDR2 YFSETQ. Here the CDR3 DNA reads TGCGCCAGCAGGTTGTCCGGGACTAGCGGGAGTCTTTCCGCCGGGGAGCTGTTTTTT. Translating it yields CASRLSGTSGSLSAGELFF.

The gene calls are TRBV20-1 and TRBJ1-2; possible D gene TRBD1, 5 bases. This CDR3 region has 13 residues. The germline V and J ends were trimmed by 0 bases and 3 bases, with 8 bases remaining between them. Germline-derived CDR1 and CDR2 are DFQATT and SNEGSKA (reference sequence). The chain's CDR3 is CSARDTRDYGYTF. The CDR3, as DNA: TGCAGTGCTAGAGATACCAGGGACTATGGCTACACCTTC.

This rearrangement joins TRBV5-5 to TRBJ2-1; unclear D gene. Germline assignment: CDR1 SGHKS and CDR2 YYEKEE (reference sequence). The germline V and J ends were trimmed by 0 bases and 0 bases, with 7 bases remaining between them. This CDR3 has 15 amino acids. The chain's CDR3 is CASSLVALSYNEQFF. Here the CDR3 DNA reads TGTGCCAGCAGCTTGGTTGCACTCTCCTACAATGAGCAGTTCTTC.

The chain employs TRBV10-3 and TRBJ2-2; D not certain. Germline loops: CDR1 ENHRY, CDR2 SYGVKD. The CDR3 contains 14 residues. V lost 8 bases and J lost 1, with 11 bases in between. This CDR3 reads CAIEARRNTGELFF. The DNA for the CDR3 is TGTGCCATCGAGGCGAGGAGGAACACCGGGGAGCTGTTTTTT.

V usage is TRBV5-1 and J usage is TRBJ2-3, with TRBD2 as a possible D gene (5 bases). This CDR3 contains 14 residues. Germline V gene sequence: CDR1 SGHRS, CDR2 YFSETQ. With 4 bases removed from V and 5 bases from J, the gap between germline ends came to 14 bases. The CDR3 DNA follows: TGCGCCAGCAGCCTCCGGACTTCAGGAGATACGCAGTATTTT. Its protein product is CASSLRTSGDTQYF. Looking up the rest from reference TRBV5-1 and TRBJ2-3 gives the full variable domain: KAGVTQTPRYLIKTRGQQVTLSCSPISGHRSVSWYQQTPGQGLQFLFEYFSETQRNKGNFPGRFSGRQFSNSRSEMNVSTLELGDSALYLCASSLRTSGDTQYFGPGTRLTVL.

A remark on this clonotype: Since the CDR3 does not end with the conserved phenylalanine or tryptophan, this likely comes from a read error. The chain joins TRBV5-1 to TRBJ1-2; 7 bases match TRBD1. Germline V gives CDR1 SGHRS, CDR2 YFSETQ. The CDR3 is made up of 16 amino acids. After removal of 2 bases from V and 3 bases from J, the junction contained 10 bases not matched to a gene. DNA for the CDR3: TGCGCCAGCAGCTTCCAGATACTTGGGACAGACTATGGCTACACCCTC. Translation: CASSFQILGTDYGYTL.

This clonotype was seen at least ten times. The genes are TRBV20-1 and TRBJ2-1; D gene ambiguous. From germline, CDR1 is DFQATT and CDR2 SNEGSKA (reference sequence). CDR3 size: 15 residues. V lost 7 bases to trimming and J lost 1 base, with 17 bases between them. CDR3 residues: CSVGRSSTSYNEQFF. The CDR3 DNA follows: TGCAGTGTCGGACGGTCTTCCACGTCCTACAATGAGCAGTTCTTC.

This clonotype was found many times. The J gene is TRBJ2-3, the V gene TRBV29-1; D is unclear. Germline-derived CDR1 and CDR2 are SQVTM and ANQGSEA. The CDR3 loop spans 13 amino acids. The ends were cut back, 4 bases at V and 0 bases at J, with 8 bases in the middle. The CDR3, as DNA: TGCAGCGTTGCGAGCCCTAGCACAGATACGCAGTATTTT. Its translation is CSVASPSTDTQYF.

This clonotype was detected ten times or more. This chain's CDR3 is CASSLSSGFNEQFF. The CDR3 region has the DNA TGTGCCAGCAGTTTATCGTCCGGGTTCAATGAGCAGTTCTTC. The chain joins TRBV27 to TRBJ2-1; D is undetermined. Germline assignment: CDR1 MNHEY and CDR2 SMNVEV (reference sequence). Deletions cut 0 bases from V and 6 bases from J, with 9 bases between. This CDR3 spans 14 amino acids.

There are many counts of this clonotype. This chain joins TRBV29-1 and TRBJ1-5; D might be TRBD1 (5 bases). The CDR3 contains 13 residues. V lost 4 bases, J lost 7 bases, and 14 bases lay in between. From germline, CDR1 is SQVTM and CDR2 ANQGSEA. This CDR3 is CSVGSGPGQPQHF. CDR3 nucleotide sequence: TGCAGCGTTGGGTCAGGGCCCGGACAGCCCCAGCATTTT.

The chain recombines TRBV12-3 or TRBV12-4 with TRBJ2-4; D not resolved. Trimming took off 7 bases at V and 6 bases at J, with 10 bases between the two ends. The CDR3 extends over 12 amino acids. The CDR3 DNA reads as TGTGCCAGCACTACCTCAGTAAACATTCAGTACTTC. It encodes CASTTSVNIQYF.

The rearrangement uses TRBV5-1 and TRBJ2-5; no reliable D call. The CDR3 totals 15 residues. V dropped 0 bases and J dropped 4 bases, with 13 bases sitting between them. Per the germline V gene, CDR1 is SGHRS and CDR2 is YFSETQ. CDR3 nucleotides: TGCGCCAGCAGCTTGGCGGGTTTAGCTCGAGAGACCCAGTACTTC. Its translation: CASSLAGLARETQYF.

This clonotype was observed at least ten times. The CDR3 spells CASSPRGGFVQPQHF. DNA for the CDR3: TGCGCCAGCAGCCCGCGTGGGGGGTTCGTTCAGCCCCAGCATTTT. The chain joins TRBV5-1 to TRBJ1-5; D possibly corresponds to TRBD1 (5 bases). The CDR3 covers 15 residues. Trimming pared 4 bases from V and 6 bases from J, leaving 17 bases between. CDR1 SGHRS and CDR2 YFSETQ come from the germline V gene.

The CDR3 nucleotides read TGTGCCAGCAGCTTAGGACCTCGGGGAGCGGGAATAAATGAGCAGTTCTTC. Its translation: CASSLGPRGAGINEQFF. The rearrangement links TRBV7-9 to TRBJ2-1; 7 nucleotides align to TRBD2. Germline V gene lookup returns CDR1 SEHNR and CDR2 FQNEAQ (reference sequence). The CDR3 spans 17 residues. V shed 1 base and J 7 bases; nucleotides not matched to a gene: 13.

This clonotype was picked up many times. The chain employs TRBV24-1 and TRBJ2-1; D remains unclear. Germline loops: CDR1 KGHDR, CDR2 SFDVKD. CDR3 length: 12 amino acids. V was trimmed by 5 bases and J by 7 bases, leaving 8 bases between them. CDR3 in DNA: TGTGCCACCAGTGGACGGAATAATGAGCAGTTCTTC. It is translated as CATSGRNNEQFF.

CDR3 bases: TGTGCCAGCAGCATTGGACAGGGCGGCACTGAAGCTTTCTTT. It codes for CASSIGQGGTEAFF. The V gene is TRBV7-9, the J gene TRBJ1-1, with 8 bases that match TRBD1. This CDR3 region has 14 residues. Germline V CDR1 and CDR2: SEHNR, FQNEAQ (reference sequence). The ends lost 5 bases at V and 4 bases at J; junction bases unmatched: 6.

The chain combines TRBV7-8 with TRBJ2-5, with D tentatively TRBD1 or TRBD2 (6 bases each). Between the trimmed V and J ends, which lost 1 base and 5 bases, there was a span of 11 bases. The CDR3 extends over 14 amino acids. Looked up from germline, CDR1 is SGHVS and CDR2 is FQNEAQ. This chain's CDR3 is CASSLGGAYETQYF. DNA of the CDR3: TGTGCCAGCAGCTTAGGGGGGGCCTATGAGACCCAGTACTTC.

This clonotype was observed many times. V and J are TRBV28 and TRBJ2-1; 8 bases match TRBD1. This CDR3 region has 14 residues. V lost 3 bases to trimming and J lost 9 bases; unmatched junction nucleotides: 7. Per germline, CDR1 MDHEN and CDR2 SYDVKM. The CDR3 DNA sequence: TGTGCCAGCAGTTTCCGGACAGGGACAGCTGAGCAGTTCTTC. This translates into CASSFRTGTAEQFF. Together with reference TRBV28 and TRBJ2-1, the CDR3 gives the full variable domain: DVKVTQSSRYLVKRTGEKVFLECVQDMDHENMFWYRQDPGLGLRLIYFSYDVKMKEKGDIPEGYSVSREKKERFSLILESASTNQTSMYLCASSFRTGTAEQFFGPGTRLTVL.

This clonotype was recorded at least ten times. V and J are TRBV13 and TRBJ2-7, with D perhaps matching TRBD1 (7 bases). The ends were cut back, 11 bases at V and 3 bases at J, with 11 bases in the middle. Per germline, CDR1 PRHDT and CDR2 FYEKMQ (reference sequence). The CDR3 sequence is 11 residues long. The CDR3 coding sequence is TGTGCCGGGGGGACAGTCTACGAGCAGTACTTC. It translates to CAGGTVYEQYF.